These 7 T cell receptor beta chains were sequenced from one sample in a study of patients and donors after allogeneic stem cell transplantation. Using its own MiXCR run on the RT-PCR reads, TCRdb lists one record per CDR3 protein. The sample has tens of thousands of distinct CDR3 sequences; 26% are singletons. Sequencing used blood, either unsorted or a sorted T cell fraction (not recorded which). These receptors were collected from a human donor who was either an allogeneic HSCT recipient or a stem cell or donor lymphocyte infusion donor (not recorded which). It is not recorded whose cells these are; they may come from a transplant donor.

The CDR3: CASNLHESGRTQYF. The CDR3 nucleotides are TGTGCCAGCAACCTGCACGAAAGCGGGAGAACGCAGTATTTT. The chain carries TRBV12-3 or TRBV12-4 and TRBJ2-3; 8 nucleotides match TRBD2. The V segment lost 7 bases and the J segment 9 bases; nucleotides outside the gene matches: 12. CDR3 length: 14 residues.

This clonotype came up a few times. CDR3 DNA sequence: TGTGCCAGCAGTTTGGAGCTCTCGAACACTGAAGCTTTCTTT. This sequence encodes CASSLELSNTEAFF. This chain uses TRBV12-3 or TRBV12-4 with TRBJ1-1; D gene uncertain. Trimming cost V 3 bases and J 1 base, with 9 bases left between them. There are 14 residues in the CDR3.

The V gene is TRBV29-1, the J gene TRBJ1-5; no reliable D call. The germline V gene has CDR1 SQVTM and CDR2 ANQGSEA. The length of the CDR3 is 13 residues. V was pared by 4 bases and J by 1 base, with 8 bases between. The CDR3 loop reads CSVGDGSNQPQHF. The CDR3 bases are TGCAGCGTTGGAGATGGAAGCAATCAGCCCCAGCATTTT.

This chain uses TRBV29-1 with TRBJ1-2; TRBD1 matches 8 bases. The CDR3 consists of 14 residues. Germline V gene lookup returns CDR1 SQVTM and CDR2 ANQGSEA. The trim removed 6 bases at V and 0 bases at J, leaving 6 bases unmatched. The CDR3 protein is CSVTPGQANYGYTF. Written as DNA, the CDR3 is TGCAGCGTCACACCGGGACAGGCTAACTATGGCTACACCTTC. Filled out from reference TRBV29-1 and TRBJ1-2, the complete variable domain reads SAVISQKPSRDICQRGTSLTIQCQVDSQVTMMFWYRQQPGQSLTLIATANQGSEATYESGFVIDKFPISRPNLTFSTLTVSNMSPEDSSIYLCSVTPGQANYGYTFGSGTRLTVV.

V and J are TRBV7-9 and TRBJ2-7; no firm D call. Per germline, CDR1 SEHNR and CDR2 FQNEAQ (reference sequence). Trimming shortened V by 1 base and J by 5 bases, and 6 bases separated the two germline ends. The CDR3 is made up of 12 amino acids. This CDR3 is CASSLVVDEQYF. The CDR3 DNA reads TGTGCCAGCAGCTTAGTCGTAGACGAGCAGTACTTC.

This clonotype was seen a handful of times. V and J are TRBV29-1 and TRBJ1-3, with 7 bases identical to TRBD1. CDR1 and CDR2 (germline): SQVTM, ANQGSEA. V was clipped by 5 bases and J by 0 bases; unmatched bases: 4. There are 14 residues in the CDR3. The CDR3 region has the DNA TGCAGCGTTTGGACAGGTCCCTCTGGAAACACCATATATTTT. Its translation: CSVWTGPSGNTIYF.

This clonotype was picked up a small number of times. The chain is built from TRBV20-1 and TRBJ2-1; D possibly corresponds to TRBD1 (5 bases). Trimming took off 3 bases at V and 4 bases at J, with 19 bases between the two ends. CDR3 length equals 16 residues. CDR1 and CDR2 from the germline V gene are DFQATT and SNEGSKA (reference sequence). Here the CDR3 DNA reads TGCAGTGCTAGCCCTCGGACAAAGACCAGGTACAATGAGCAGTTCTTC. Amino acid sequence: CSASPRTKTRYNEQFF.